This T cell receptor beta chain was profiled in a study of cytomegalovirus exposure and HLA in healthy donors (dated by TCRdb to 2016 to 2017). The study in broad terms: An earlier analysis of roughly 500 of the donors reported roughly 300 Gb of sequence data and 120 million or so unique TCR beta sequences from some 180 million T cells. The study combined high-throughput TCR immunosequencing, statistical association of individual TCRs with disease status, and machine learning to predict cytomegalovirus infection status. An earlier analysis of 587 of the donors applied high-throughput TCR beta sequencing to assess whether each TCR beta V gene segment acted as functional or pseudogenic. The number of typed donors differed by locus: about 629-630 for A, B, C, DRB1 and DQB1; 522 for DQA1; 606 for DPA1; and around 450 for DPB1. A later analysis re-analyzed previously published TCR beta repertoires from hundreds of donors and added high-resolution HLA genotyping to study TCR occurrence patterns. Among almost 400 genotyped donors of the cohort, an average of around 240,000 unique TCR beta nucleotide sequences were sequenced per donor, approximately 20% of them non-productive. A later genetic analysis used genome-wide SNP genotypes for about 60% of the roughly 700 donors, treating that subset as a discovery cohort. The study aimed to test whether signatures of past pathogen exposure could be identified by cataloging public T cell receptors. About 300 gigabases of sequencing data and some 85 million unique TCR sequences were included in an early release covering roughly 600 HLA-typed donors. Rather than drawing on any new phenotypic data, the later analysis identified candidate immune exposures from TCR beta sequences and the way those sequences occurred across donors. All discovery cohort repertoires had been generated using a single sequencing platform. The study profiled the T cell repertoires of about 720 subjects by immunosequencing and related them to cytomegalovirus serostatus. Roughly 5 DR-DQ haplotypes were handled as single units for association and clustering, since linkage in the cohort was strong. Along with the roughly 670-subject first cohort, a separate validation cohort of about 110 different subjects was used. The genetic ancestry cluster associated with self-reported Caucasian donors included 65% to 90% of the 398 genotyped donors. Donor age, sex, ethnicity and CMV serostatus were collected together with the repertoire data. Both class I and class II loci were covered by HLA typing, at four-digit resolution.

About this clone: Its target antigen remains unknown. No quality values exist for individual bases; no much larger clone is one base distant.

The cohort was made up of around 720 healthy bone marrow donors. All cohort members were sampled while nominally healthy, although unrecorded immune exposures were likely present. The donor was CMV seropositive and belonged to the group of 250 to 300 seropositive cohort members. Each donor provided a peripheral blood sample, and peripheral blood mononuclear cells were used for TCR beta sequencing. Genomic DNA extraction from the blood cell samples was performed with the Qiagen DNeasy Blood Extraction Kit. What the authors observed across the whole study: For the cohort, immune exposure information was limited to CMV serostatus. A cluster of highly shared sequence variants was judged likely to represent a technical artifact of the sequencing pipeline. Because counts were too low, approximately 15 rarely observed V segments, including chromosome 9 orphons, were excluded from the earlier analysis of fewer than 650 of the donors. Compared with the roughly 700-donor mean, donors in an Asian-associated ancestry cluster had fewer N-insertions in productive TCRs, according to a later genetic analysis. The authors suggested that the approach could potentially be extended to other disease states and immunological phenotypes. HLA typing was unavailable for some donors at each locus, so association tests used only the typed subset. Specific HLA alleles were associated with more than 15,000 TCR beta sequences at a false discovery rate of 0.05 in a later analysis. In a later analysis, TCR association rates were found to vary across HLA loci, with the most associated TCRs seen for DRB1 alleles and the fewest for HLA-C alleles. A total of around 150 TCR beta chains were listed by the study as associated with cytomegalovirus. In a later analysis, HLA-associated TCR beta chains showed more clonal expansion and lower generation probabilities than non-associated chains that were equally common. A further reported finding was that TCR beta sequences accurately predicted the HLA-A and HLA-B alleles for most subjects in the first cohort. A later analysis reported that several top co-occurrence clusters appeared linked to parvovirus B19, influenza, CMV and Epstein-Barr virus. Most CMV-associated TCR beta chains appeared to be HLA-restricted in a later analysis, and the HLA associations seemed to be driven largely by CMV exposure. The cohort was sequenced for TCR beta chains only, and without alpha or paired-chain data the features that could be detected were limited. A few of the identified cytomegalovirus-associated TCR beta chains were confirmed in vitro to be specific for cytomegalovirus antigens. Linkage disequilibrium might explain the correlated functional status among segregating V segments, but an unknown experimental factor could not be ruled out. The classifier was reported to diagnose cytomegalovirus status with high specificity and sensitivity in both the original and validation cohorts. An association between a missense DCLRE1C variant and V-gene and J-gene trimming of TCR beta chains was found in a later genetic analysis and replicated in an independent cohort. In an earlier analysis of some 550 of the donors, most TCR beta V segments were observed in productive rearrangements about 90% or about 30% of the time, broadly matching IMGT annotations. Roughly uniform sequencing depth across donors was assumed in presence/absence analyses, although this assumption may not hold. Most TCR sequences were seen in very few donors, while some public TCRs were found in many individuals. When HLA alleles, especially DR and DQ, strongly co-occurred, TCR associations were difficult to assign to individual alleles.

Libraries came from the immunoSEQ multiplex PCR assay. For the multiplex PCR, a mixture combining 60 forward primers for TCR Vbeta segments and 13 reverse primers for TCR Jbeta segments was used. Amplification of the CDR3 region of rearranged TCR beta genes was performed with a multiplex PCR assay on genomic DNA. The Illumina HiSeq System was used to sequence the amplified TCR beta libraries as 87-base-pair reads. The authors' analysis ran thus. Across the roughly 640 repertoires, a later analysis counted 80 million or so unique TCR beta chains, approximately 12 million of which were shared by at least two donors. Raw reads were error-corrected and collapsed into unique sequences with a nearest-neighbor algorithm that merged closely related sequences to remove PCR and sequencing errors. CDR3 sequences were aligned to IMGT reference sequences to assign V, D and J gene segments. Each retained sequence needed at least a six-nucleotide match to both a V gene segment and a J gene segment. A rearrangement was called productive if the CDR3 had no stop codons and remained in frame with V and J, and every other rearrangement was called non-productive. Following IMGT convention, CDR3 was defined as the stretch from the second conserved V-encoded cysteine to the conserved J-encoded phenylalanine. The earlier analysis of about 560 of the donors excluded any sequence lacking an unambiguous match to a single V gene segment. An earlier analysis of approximately 590 of the donors called V segments functional above 56.7% productive rearrangements and segregating when the between-donor standard deviation exceeded 5%. A statistical classification framework was built for diagnosing cytomegalovirus status from the catalog of TCR beta chain sequences. A later analysis assigned V and J genes by comparing TCR nucleotide sequences with IMGT/GENE-DB human TR gene sequences. A later analysis assigned CDR3 sequences and most-parsimonious VDJ recombination scenarios with the TCRdist pipeline. In a later analysis, every TCR beta chain was defined by the combination of its CDR3 amino acid sequence and its V-gene family, and reads without a unique V-gene family were dropped. In a later analysis, nearly 600 highly shared, low-generation-probability nucleotide sequences were removed to address suspected cross-contamination and a sequencing artifact. In a later analysis, a clonal expansion index for each public chain was calculated from normalized within-repertoire ranks of inferred template counts. In a later analysis, generation probabilities were computed with a VDJ recombination model fitted to out-of-frame rearrangements, and the resulting probabilities were checked against IGoR. A later analysis scored TCR-TCR, TCR-HLA and TCR-CMV co-occurrence with hypergeometric tests, applying a repertoire-size bias correction to TCR pairs. To estimate false discovery rates, a later analysis permuted the HLA or CMV assignments 20 times. In a later analysis, co-occurring TCRs were grouped using DBSCAN, and TCRdist sequence similarity was added for clustering within HLA-allele-positive subsets. Repertoires with fewer than 30,000 or more than 120,000 public chains were left out of co-occurrence clustering, as were five repertoires with anomalous nucleotide sharing. TCRdb re-hosts the immuneACCESS table, in-frame sequences only. Its copies lack some clones; in the studies checked, an unresolved V gene accounts for under half of them, and the cause for the rest is not known. That table supplies the V and J calls and clone size; D and trimming were determined from the DNA. The sample table holds 150,000 or so clones, of which roughly 83% were seen once. Clones ranked in the top ten supply about 8.3% of the sample.

The receptor comes from a man between 25 and 39 years old in good health and CMV-seropositive. Specimen: PBMCs.

The DNA sequence reads TGTGCCAGCAGCTTAAAGGTGATCCGTAAGGGGGTAGACAATGAGCAGTTCTTC. It translates to CASSLKVIRKGVDNEQFF. The chain was built from TRBV7-2 and TRBJ2-1; a tentative D call is TRBD1 (6 bases match). V sheds 2 bases and J sheds 5 bases, leaving 22 bases between their ends. Looking up the germline V gene yields CDR1 SGHTA and CDR2 FQGNSA. The CDR3, cysteine through phenylalanine, is 18 amino acids long. Of the read, only the CDR3 DNA is kept; its 54 bases are in frame from base 1.